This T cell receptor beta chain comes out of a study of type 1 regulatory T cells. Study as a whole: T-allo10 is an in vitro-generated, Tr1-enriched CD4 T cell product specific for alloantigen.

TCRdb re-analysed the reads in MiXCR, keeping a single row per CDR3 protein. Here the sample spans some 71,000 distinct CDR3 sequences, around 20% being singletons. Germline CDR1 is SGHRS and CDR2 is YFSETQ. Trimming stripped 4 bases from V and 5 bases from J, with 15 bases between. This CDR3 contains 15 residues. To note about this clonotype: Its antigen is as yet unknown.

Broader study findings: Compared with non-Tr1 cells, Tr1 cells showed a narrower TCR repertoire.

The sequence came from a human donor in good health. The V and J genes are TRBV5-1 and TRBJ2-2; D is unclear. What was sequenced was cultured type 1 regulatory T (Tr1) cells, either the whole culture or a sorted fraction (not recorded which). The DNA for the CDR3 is TGCGCCAGCAGCACGATGGCCCCTCAGACCGGGGAGCTGTTTTTT. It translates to CASSTMAPQTGELFF.